This TCR beta chain is drawn from a study of blood T cell repertoires in COVID-19. About the research overall: Samples taken during acute and convalescent COVID-19 were collected in the United States, Italy and Spain.

The V gene end was trimmed by 4 bases and the J gene end by 6 bases; junction bases not matched to a gene: 12. The CDR3 has 15 residues. From germline, CDR1 is LGHNA and CDR2 YNFKEQ. Method: immunoSEQ multiplex PCR; TCRdb's copy keeps in-frame clones and lacks some. The sample lists 300,000 to 350,000 clones, 65% to 85% seen once, with under 3% in the top ten. The sequencing input was peripheral blood. This sequence joins TRBV4-2 and TRBJ2-7, with 7 bases that match TRBD1. This clonotype was sampled from a man in his thirties or forties with active or convalescent COVID-19. The CDR3 is CASSPFSGTVGEQYF. CDR3 sequence (DNA): TGTGCCAGCAGCCCCTTCTCCGGGACAGTAGGCGAGCAGTACTTC.